This T cell receptor (beta chain) was sequenced for a study of neurological immune-mediated disorders. A 10-nucleotide random UMI tagged transcripts in template-switch 5'RACE cDNA synthesis. Sequencing runs each yielded over 180 million TCR-beta sequences from 15-18 subjects. TCRdb reprocessed the 5' RACE reads via MiXCR and lists one record per CDR3 protein. The sample lists about 51,000 distinct CDR3 sequences, approximately 15% occurring once. This clonotype was seen at least ten times. The unsorted libraries were made from 2 million PBMCs kept at -80 C. Germline trimming cut 9 bases from V and 3 bases from J; bases unmatched to any gene: 8. Looked up from germline, CDR1 is LGHNA and CDR2 is YSLEER. The length of the CDR3 is 13 residues.

This receptor was taken from a man aged 55-75 years in good health. V gene TRBV4-3 combines with J gene TRBJ2-7; 7 bases align to TRBD2. The specimen was PBMCs. CDR3 sequence reads: CARNAGAIYEQYF. In nucleotides, the CDR3 is TGCGCCAGAAATGCGGGAGCGATCTACGAGCAGTACTTC.